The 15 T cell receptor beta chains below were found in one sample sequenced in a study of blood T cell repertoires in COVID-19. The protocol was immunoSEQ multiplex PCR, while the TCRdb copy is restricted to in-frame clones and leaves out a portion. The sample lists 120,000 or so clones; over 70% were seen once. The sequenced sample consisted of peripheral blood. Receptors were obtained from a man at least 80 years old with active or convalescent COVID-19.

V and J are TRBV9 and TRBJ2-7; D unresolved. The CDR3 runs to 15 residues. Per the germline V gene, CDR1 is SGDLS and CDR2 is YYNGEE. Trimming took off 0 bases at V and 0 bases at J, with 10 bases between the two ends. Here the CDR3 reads CASSVGWYSSYEQYF. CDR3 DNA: TGTGCCAGCAGCGTAGGATGGTACAGCTCCTACGAGCAGTACTTC.

CDR3 protein: CASRRTGGSQPQHF. CDR3 nucleotide sequence: TGTGCCAGTAGGAGGACAGGGGGGAGTCAGCCCCAGCATTTT. J is TRBJ1-5 and V is TRBV19; TRBD1 matches 10 bases. CDR3 length: 14 amino acids. Germline loops: CDR1 LNHDA, CDR2 SQIVND (reference sequence). Trimming took 6 bases from V and 6 from J; bases not matched to a gene: 5. The full variable domain, rest sourced from reference TRBV19 and TRBJ1-5, is DGGITQSPKYLFRKEGQNVTLSCEQNLNHDAMYWYRQDPGQGLRLIYYSQIVNDFQKGDIAEGYSVSREKKESFPLTVTSAQKNPTAFYLCASRRTGGSQPQHFGDGTRLSIL.

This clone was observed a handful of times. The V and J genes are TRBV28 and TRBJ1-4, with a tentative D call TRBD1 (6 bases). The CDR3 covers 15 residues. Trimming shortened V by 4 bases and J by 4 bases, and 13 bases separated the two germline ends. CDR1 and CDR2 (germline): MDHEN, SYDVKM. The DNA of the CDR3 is TGTGCCAGCAGTTACCAGGGGACGATTAATGAAAAACTGTTTTTT. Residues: CASSYQGTINEKLFF.

CDR3 residues: CATSDSLLAGGSNEQFF. CDR3 bases: TGTGCCACCAGTGACTCCCTCCTAGCGGGGGGGTCGAATGAGCAGTTCTTC. The chain combines TRBV24-1 with TRBJ2-1, with TRBD2 matching 12 bases. Trimming took 4 bases from V and 7 from J; bases not matched to a gene: 10. CDR1 and CDR2 from the germline V gene are KGHDR and SFDVKD. This CDR3 contains 17 residues.

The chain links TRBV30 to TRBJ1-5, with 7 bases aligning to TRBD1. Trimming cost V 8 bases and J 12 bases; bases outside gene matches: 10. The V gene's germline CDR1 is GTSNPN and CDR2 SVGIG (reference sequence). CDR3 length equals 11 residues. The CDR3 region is CAGTGERDQHF. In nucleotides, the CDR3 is TGTGCCGGCACAGGGGAACGAGACCAGCATTTT.

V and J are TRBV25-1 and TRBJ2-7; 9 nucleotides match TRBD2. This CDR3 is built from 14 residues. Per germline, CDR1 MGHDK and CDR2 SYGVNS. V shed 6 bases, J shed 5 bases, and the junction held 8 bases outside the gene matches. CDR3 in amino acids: CASSAGTSFHEQYF. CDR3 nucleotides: TGTGCCAGCAGCGCCGGGACTAGCTTCCACGAGCAGTACTTC.

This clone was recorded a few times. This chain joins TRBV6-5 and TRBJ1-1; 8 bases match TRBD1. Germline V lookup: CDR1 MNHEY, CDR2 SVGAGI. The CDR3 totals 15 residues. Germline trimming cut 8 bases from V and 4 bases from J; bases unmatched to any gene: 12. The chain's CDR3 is CASLPIQGAGTEAFF. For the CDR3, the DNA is TGTGCCAGCCTTCCTATCCAGGGGGCAGGCACTGAAGCTTTCTTT.

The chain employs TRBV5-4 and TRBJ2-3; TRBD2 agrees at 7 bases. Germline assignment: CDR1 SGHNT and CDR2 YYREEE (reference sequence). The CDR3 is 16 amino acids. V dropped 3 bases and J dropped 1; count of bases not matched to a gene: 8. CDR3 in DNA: TGTGCCAGCAGCTGGGGCGGGAGCATAGGCACAGATACGCAGTATTTT. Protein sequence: CASSWGGSIGTDTQYF.

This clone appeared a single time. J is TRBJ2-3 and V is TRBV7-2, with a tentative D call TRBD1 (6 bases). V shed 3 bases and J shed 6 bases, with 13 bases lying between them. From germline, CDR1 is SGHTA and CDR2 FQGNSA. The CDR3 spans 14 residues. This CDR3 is CASSLIGQWDTQYF. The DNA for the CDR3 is TGTGCCAGCAGCTTGATAGGACAGTGGGATACGCAGTATTTT.

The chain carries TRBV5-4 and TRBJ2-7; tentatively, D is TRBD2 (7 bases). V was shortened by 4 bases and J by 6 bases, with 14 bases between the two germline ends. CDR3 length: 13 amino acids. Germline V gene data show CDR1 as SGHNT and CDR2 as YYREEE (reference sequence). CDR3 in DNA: TGTGCCAGCAGCCCTGGGGGGGCGGGCGAGCAGTACTTC. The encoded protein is CASSPGGAGEQYF.

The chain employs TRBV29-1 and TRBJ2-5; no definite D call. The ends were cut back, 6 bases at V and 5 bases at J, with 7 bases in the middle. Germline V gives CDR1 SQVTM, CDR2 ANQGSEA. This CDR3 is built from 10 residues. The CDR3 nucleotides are TGCAGCGTCCGGGTCGAGACCCAGTACTTC. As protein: CSVRVETQYF.

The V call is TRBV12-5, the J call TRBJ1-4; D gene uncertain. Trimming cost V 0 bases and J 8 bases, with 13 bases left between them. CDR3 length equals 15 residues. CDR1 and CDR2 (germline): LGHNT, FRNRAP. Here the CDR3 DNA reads TGTGCTAGTGGTTTGGTACTGGGCCCCGTGGAAAAACTGTTTTTT. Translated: CASGLVLGPVEKLFF.

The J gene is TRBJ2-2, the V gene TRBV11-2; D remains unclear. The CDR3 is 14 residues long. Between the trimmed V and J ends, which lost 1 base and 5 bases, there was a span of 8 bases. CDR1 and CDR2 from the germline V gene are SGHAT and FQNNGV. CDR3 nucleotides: TGTGCCAGCAGCTTAGCGGTGGTAACCGGGGAGCTGTTTTTT. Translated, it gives CASSLAVVTGELFF. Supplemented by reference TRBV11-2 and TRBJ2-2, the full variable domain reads EAGVAQSPRYKIIEKRQSVAFWCNPISGHATLYWYQQILGQGPKLLIQFQNNGVVDDSQLPKDRFSAERLKGVDSTLKIQPAKLEDSAVYLCASSLAVVTGELFFGEGSRLTVL.

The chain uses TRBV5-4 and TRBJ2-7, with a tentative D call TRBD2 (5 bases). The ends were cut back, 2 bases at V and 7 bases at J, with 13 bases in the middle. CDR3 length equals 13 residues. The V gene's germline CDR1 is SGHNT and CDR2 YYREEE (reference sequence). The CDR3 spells CASSFAGSGEQYF. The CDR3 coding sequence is TGTGCCAGCAGCTTCGCCGGCTCGGGGGAGCAGTACTTC.

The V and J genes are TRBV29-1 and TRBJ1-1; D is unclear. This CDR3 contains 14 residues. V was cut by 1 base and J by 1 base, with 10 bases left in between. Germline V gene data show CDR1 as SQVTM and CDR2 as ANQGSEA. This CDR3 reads CSVEAVQANTEAFF. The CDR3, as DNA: TGCAGCGTTGAAGCGGTGCAGGCGAACACTGAAGCTTTCTTT.